The 10 T cell receptor beta chains reported below all come from one sample, sequenced in a study of cytomegalovirus exposure and HLA in healthy donors. PCR primers comprised 60 Vbeta and 13 Jbeta primers. Profiling relied on immunoSEQ multiplex PCR, and the TCRdb table lists in-frame clones only, not all of them. The table includes 170,000 or so clones, roughly three quarters detected once. Sequenced sample: PBMCs. Source of these receptors: a woman between 50 and 59 years old in good health and CMV-seropositive.

The rearrangement uses TRBV30 and TRBJ1-3; 9 bases match TRBD1. This CDR3 is 16 amino acids long. Germline CDR1 is GTSNPN and CDR2 is SVGIG (reference sequence). The V segment lost 1 base and the J segment 3 bases; nucleotides outside the gene matches: 7. CDR3 bases: TGTGCCTGGAGTGCCCTTGGGACAGGGAGTGGAAACACCATATATTTT. As protein: CAWSALGTGSGNTIYF.

The V gene is TRBV29-1, the J gene TRBJ1-1; TRBD1 aligns across 7 bases. Germline lookup yields CDR1 SQVTM and CDR2 ANQGSEA. The CDR3 totals 13 residues. Germline trimming cut 6 bases from V and 2 bases from J; bases unmatched to any gene: 6. CDR3 region: CSVAGQENTEAFF. Written as DNA, the CDR3 is TGCAGCGTGGCAGGACAGGAAAACACTGAAGCTTTCTTT.

This clone was picked up one time. One end of the junction does not line up with germline, which may come from a read error. This sequence joins TRBV7-7 and TRBJ2-5; 8 bases align to TRBD1. The J call may be mistaken, given a closer DNA end match to TRBJ2-7. This CDR3 spans 14 amino acids. CDR1 SSHAT and CDR2 FNYEAQ come from the germline V gene (reference sequence). The CDR3 nucleotides read TGTGCTAGCAGCCCCCGGACAGGGACCTACGAGCAGTACTTC. Residues: CASSPRTGTYEQYF.

The sample holds a few counts of this clone. This rearrangement joins TRBV2 to TRBJ2-2; a possible D gene is TRBD1 (5 bases). Germline CDR1 SNHLY, CDR2 FYNNEI. The CDR3 is 14 residues long. V was clipped by 8 bases and J by 0 bases, with 10 bases between them. The CDR3 spells CASGAATNTGELFF. The CDR3, as DNA: TGTGCCAGCGGGGCTGCCACGAACACCGGGGAGCTGTTTTTT.

The chain uses TRBV4-1 and TRBJ1-3, with a weak D call TRBD1 (5 bases). This CDR3 spans 17 amino acids. Trimming removed 0 bases at V and 0 bases at J, with 12 bases between. Germline CDR1 reads MGHRA; CDR2 reads YSYEKL. The CDR3 region is CASSQDVRQPSGNTIYF. CDR3 coding DNA: TGCGCCAGCAGCCAAGATGTGAGACAGCCCTCTGGAAACACCATATATTTT.

V is TRBV6-1 and J is TRBJ1-2, with D possibly matching TRBD1 (6 bases). Germline-derived CDR1 and CDR2 are MNHNS and SASEGT. The CDR3 runs to 13 residues. With 6 bases removed from V and 0 bases from J, the gap between germline ends came to 8 bases. The CDR3 protein is CASRTGSNYGYTF. CDR3 nucleotides: TGTGCCAGCAGGACAGGATCTAACTATGGCTACACCTTC.

The chain uses TRBV19 and TRBJ2-1, with 13 bases fitting TRBD2. Germline CDR1 is LNHDA and CDR2 is SQIVND (reference sequence). The CDR3 consists of 15 residues. Losses at the gene ends were 5 bases for V and 8 bases for J; bases not matched to a gene: 6. The CDR3 nucleotides are TGTGCCAGTAGTTCACTAGCGGGGGGGAATTATGAGCAGTTCTTC. Amino acid sequence: CASSSLAGGNYEQFF.

J is TRBJ2-7 and V is TRBV5-4, with 9 positions matching TRBD1. CDR1 SGHNT and CDR2 YYREEE come from the germline V gene (reference sequence). The CDR3 length is 15 residues. The trim removed 4 bases at V and 2 bases at J, leaving 7 bases unmatched. CDR3 sequence: CASSNSGTGTYEQYF. The CDR3 nucleotides read TGTGCCAGCAGCAACTCAGGGACAGGGACCTACGAGCAGTACTTC.

The chain links TRBV7-3 to TRBJ1-5; 7 bases align to TRBD1. Germline V gives CDR1 SGHTA, CDR2 FQGTGA. The CDR3 is 16 amino acids. V lost 5 bases to trimming and J lost 7 bases; unmatched junction nucleotides: 14. CDR3 coding DNA: TGTGCCAGCAGCGAAGATGGGGCAGGGGGTCTACAGCCCCAGCATTTT. Residues: CASSEDGAGGLQPQHF.

This chain joins TRBV5-5 and TRBJ1-2; tentatively, D is TRBD1 (5 bases). The CDR3 totals 13 residues. Trimming removed 4 bases from V and 2 bases from J, with 9 bases in between. The germline gives CDR1 SGHKS, CDR2 YYEKEE (reference sequence). For the CDR3, the DNA is TGTGCCAGCAGCCGGGAGGGGAACTATGGCTACACCTTC. It translates to CASSREGNYGYTF. Complete variable domain (other parts from reference TRBV5-5 and TRBJ1-2): DAGVTQSPTHLIKTRGQQVTLRCSPISGHKSVSWYQQVLGQGPQFIFQYYEKEERGRGNFPDRFSARQFPNYSSELNVNALLLGDSALYLCASSREGNYGYTFGSGTRLTVV.